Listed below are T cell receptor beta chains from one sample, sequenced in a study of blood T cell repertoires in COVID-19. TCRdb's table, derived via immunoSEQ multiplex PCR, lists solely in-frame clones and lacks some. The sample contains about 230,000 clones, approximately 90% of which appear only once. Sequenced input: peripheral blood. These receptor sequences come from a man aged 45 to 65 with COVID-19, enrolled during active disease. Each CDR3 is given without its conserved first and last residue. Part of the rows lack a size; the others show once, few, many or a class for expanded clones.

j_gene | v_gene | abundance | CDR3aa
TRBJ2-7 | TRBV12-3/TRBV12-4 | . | ASSFGNSYEQY
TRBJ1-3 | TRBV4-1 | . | ASSPRARGQGPSTIY
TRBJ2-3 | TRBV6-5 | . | ASSTGVKDTQY
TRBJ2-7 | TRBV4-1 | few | ASSQVSGTDSYEQY
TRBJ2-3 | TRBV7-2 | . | ASSSIRGTQY
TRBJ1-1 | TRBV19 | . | ASRRATEAF
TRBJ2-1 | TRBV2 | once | ASSIGTGGTYNEQF
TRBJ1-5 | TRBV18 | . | ASSPTRDSNQPQH
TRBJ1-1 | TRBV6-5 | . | ASQVEKNTEAF
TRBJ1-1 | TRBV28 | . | ASSLYPRSGALKNTEAF
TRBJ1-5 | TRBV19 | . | ASSWSGNQPQH
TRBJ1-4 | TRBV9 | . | ASSVGGTSNEKLF
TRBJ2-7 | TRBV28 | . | ASKGTALSSYEQY
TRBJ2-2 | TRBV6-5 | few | ASGRRRTGELF
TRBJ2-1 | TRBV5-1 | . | ASSQPPVSEQF
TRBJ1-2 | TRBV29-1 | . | SGGSPGGYGYT
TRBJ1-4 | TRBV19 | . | ASSIQGNEKLF
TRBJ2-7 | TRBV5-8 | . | ASALTPSYEQY
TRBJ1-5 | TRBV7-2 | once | ASSPDRESQPQH
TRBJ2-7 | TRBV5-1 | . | ASTRDSYSYEQY
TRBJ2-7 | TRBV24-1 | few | ATQAGGSYEQY
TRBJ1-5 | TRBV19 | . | ASRPYYLGPQH
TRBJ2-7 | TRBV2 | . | ASSVVDSYEQY
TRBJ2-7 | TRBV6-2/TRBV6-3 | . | ASSYSGGEQY
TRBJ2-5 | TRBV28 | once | ASGEGGAQGPQY
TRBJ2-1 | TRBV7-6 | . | ASSGLAGGGVYNEQF
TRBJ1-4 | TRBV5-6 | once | ASSYSTGYNEKLF
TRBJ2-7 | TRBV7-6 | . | ASSLGQVSPYEQY
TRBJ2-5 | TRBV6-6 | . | ASSWTGRGETQY
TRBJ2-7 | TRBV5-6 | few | ASNRQTTYEQY
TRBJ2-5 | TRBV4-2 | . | ASNQDFTRQETQY
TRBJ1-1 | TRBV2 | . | ASSGEGGNTEAF
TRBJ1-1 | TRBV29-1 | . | SATPSGIKAF
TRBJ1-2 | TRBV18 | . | ASSGDISNYGYT
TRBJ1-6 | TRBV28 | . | ASGQAANSPLH
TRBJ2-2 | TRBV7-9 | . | ASSLSGDAGELF
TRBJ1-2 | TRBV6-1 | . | ASSEVRSGGYT
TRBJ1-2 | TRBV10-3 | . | AISEDRGNYGYT